The rows below give T cell receptor beta chains drawn from one sample of a study of T cell responses to AZD1222 COVID-19 vaccine. Profiling relied on immunoSEQ multiplex PCR, and the TCRdb table lists in-frame clones only, not all of them. The table lists around 100,000 clones, around nine tenths of them singletons, with about 20% in the top ten. This material consisted of peripheral blood, taken on day 0 of AZD1222 vaccination. These receptors were obtained from an adult in good health. Each CDR3 is given with its conserved first and last residue. A D gene is named only where the DNA matches it firmly. Rows give clone size only sometimes, using once, few, many, or a class for an expanded clone.

>TRBV4-2|-|TRBJ2-7|-
TGTGCCAGCAGCCAAGAACTAAACACGTCACCCTACGAGCAGTACTTC
CASSQELNTSPYEQYF
>TRBV18|-|TRBJ2-3|TRBD2
TGTGCCAGCTCACCAGATAACGCGGGGGGTAAATATTTT
CASSPDNAGGKYF
>TRBV28|-|TRBJ1-1|-
TGTGCCAGCGCGGATGCCACTGAAGCTTTCTTT
CASADATEAFF
>TRBV27|-|TRBJ2-2|TRBD2
TGTGCCAGCAGTCCCCACAGCGGGAGGGAGACCGGGGAGCTGTTTTTT
CASSPHSGRETGELFF
>TRBV21-1|-|TRBJ2-7|-
TGTGCCAGCAGCAAAGCGGACAGGGCCTCACACTCCTACGAGCAGTACTTC
CASSKADRASHSYEQYF
>TRBV7-2|-|TRBJ2-3|-
TGTGCCAGCAGCCCCTTCACAGATACGCAGTATTTT
CASSPFTDTQYF
>TRBV3-1/TRBV3-2|-|TRBJ2-5|-
TGTGCCAGCACGGTGGCTGAGACCCAGTACTTC
CASTVAETQYF
>TRBV19|-|TRBJ2-7|-
TGTGCCAGTAGTACACCGGGACAAACCTACGAGCAGTACTTC
CASSTPGQTYEQYF
>TRBV11-2|-|TRBJ1-1|TRBD1
TGTGCCAGCAGCTCTGGACAGGGGGTGTCTGCTTTCTTT
CASSSGQGVSAFF
>TRBV28|-|TRBJ2-2|-
TGTGCCAGCAGTCCCCCGGGGGGCGTCGACACCGGGGAGCTGTTTTTT
CASSPPGGVDTGELFF
>TRBV27|-|TRBJ1-4|-
TGTGCCAGCAGTTTATCGTATACAGCTAATGAAAAACTGTTTTTT
CASSLSYTANEKLFF
>TRBV7-2|-|TRBJ2-5|-
TGTGCCAGCAGCTGGATGGGAGGCGAGACCCAGTACTTC
CASSWMGGETQYF
>TRBV5-4|-|TRBJ2-1|-
TGTGCCAGCACCCTTCCCCGAACGGGACACTCCTACAATGAGCAGTTCTTC
CASTLPRTGHSYNEQFF
>TRBV19|-|TRBJ2-1|-
TGTGCCTCATACCTGGCCGGGGCGGGGAACGGTGAGCAGTTCTTC
CASYLAGAGNGEQFF
>TRBV7-9|-|TRBJ1-1|-
TGTGCCAGCAGCCCTCCGCTCAACACTGAAGCTTTCTTT
CASSPPLNTEAFF
>TRBV9|-|TRBJ1-3|-
TGTGCCAGCAGCGTAGTCGGATCTGGAAACACCATATATTTT
CASSVVGSGNTIYF
>TRBV6-5|-|TRBJ2-2|-
TGTGCCAGCGAGGTCGGGGGGCTTTGGGAGCTGTTTTTT
CASEVGGLWELFF
>TRBV19|-|TRBJ1-1|-
TGTGCCAGTAGCGTTTGGGGGAGGTCGAACACTGAAGCTTTCTTT
CASSVWGRSNTEAFF
>TRBV3-1/TRBV3-2|-|TRBJ2-7|-
TGTGCCAGCAGCCAAGAGCTCTACGAGCAGTACTTC
CASSQELYEQYF
>TRBV9|-|TRBJ2-3|TRBD2
TGTGCCAGCAGCGAGCTGGGACTAGCGAGTACAGATACGCAGTATTTT
CASSELGLASTDTQYF
>TRBV3-1/TRBV3-2|-|TRBJ1-1|-
TGTGCCAGCAGCCAAGGGGAAGTTGCTGAAGCTTTCTTT
CASSQGEVAEAFF
>TRBV6-2/TRBV6-3|-|TRBJ1-2|TRBD1
TGTGCCAGCAGTTCGCCGGGGACAGGGGGCGCCGGCTATGGCTACACCTTC
CASSSPGTGGAGYGYTF
>TRBV24-1|-|TRBJ2-2|-
TGTGCCACCAGTGAGCAGACTACCGGGGAGCTGTTTTTT
CATSEQTTGELFF
>TRBV30|few|TRBJ1-1|-
TGTGCCTGGTCGTTCGGGGGGGGTAGAAACACTGAAGCTTTCTTT
CAWSFGGGRNTEAFF
>TRBV3-1/TRBV3-2|-|TRBJ2-5|-
TGTGCCAGCAGCTACAAAACGAAAGGTCCTAGCGCTAGTCCCCAAGAGACCCAGTACTTC
CASSYKTKGPSASPQETQYF
>TRBV6-5|-|TRBJ2-2|TRBD1
TGTGCCAGGGGATTAGGGACAGGGGAGACCGGGGAGCTGTTTTTT
CARGLGTGETGELFF
>TRBV19|-|TRBJ1-5|-
TGTGCCAGTAGTATCCCCGGGGAGGGGAATCAGCCCCAGCATTTT
CASSIPGEGNQPQHF
>TRBV19|-|TRBJ2-3|-
TGTGCCATAAGACCGGGGAACACAGATACGCAGTATTTT
CAIRPGNTDTQYF
>TRBV6-2/TRBV6-3|-|TRBJ1-1|TRBD1
TGTGCCAGCAGTTACTCCGGACAGGGGGCTTACTCTGGTTACACTGAAGCTTTCTTT
CASSYSGQGAYSGYTEAFF
>TRBV6-5|-|TRBJ2-2|TRBD1
TGTGCCAGCAGTTCTGGACAGGGAACCGGGGAGCTGTTTTTT
CASSSGQGTGELFF
>TRBV10-3|-|TRBJ2-7|-
TGTGCCATCACAGGCAACAGGGAGGCCAACGAGCAGTACTTC
CAITGNREANEQYF
>TRBV6-4|-|TRBJ2-2|-
TGTGCCAGCAGTGACCTGGGATTGGGTCACCCCGGGGAGCTGTTTTTT
CASSDLGLGHPGELFF
>TRBV19|-|TRBJ1-4|-
TGTGCCAGTAGTTTGGGGTCCAATGAAAAACTGTTTTTT
CASSLGSNEKLFF
>TRBV5-1|-|TRBJ2-2|TRBD2
TGCGCCAGCAGCCTCGGGACTAGCGTTTCCACCGGGGAGCTGTTTTTT
CASSLGTSVSTGELFF
>TRBV7-9|-|TRBJ2-6|-
TGTGCCAGCAGCGATCACATAGCGGGGGCCAACGTCCTGACTTTC
CASSDHIAGANVLTF
>TRBV6-5|once|TRBJ1-6|TRBD1
TGTGCCAGCAGGGCCGGGACAGATGATAATTCACCCCTCCACTTT
CASRAGTDDNSPLHF
>TRBV24-1|-|TRBJ2-5|TRBD1
TGTGCCACCAGTGACCCCAGAGGACAGGGAGAGACCCAGTACTTC
CATSDPRGQGETQYF
>TRBV30|-|TRBJ1-3|TRBD1
TGTGCCTGGATCAACAGGGGTTTGGGGAACACCATATATTTT
CAWINRGLGNTIYF
>TRBV12-3/TRBV12-4|-|TRBJ2-1|-
TGTGCCAGCAAAATCGGACCCGATTGGGAGTTCTTC
CASKIGPDWEFF
>TRBV6-5|once|TRBJ1-6|TRBD1
TGTGCCAGCAAGCAGGGGGTAGTAAATTCACCCCTCCACTTT
CASKQGVVNSPLHF
>TRBV25-1|-|TRBJ2-2|-
TGTGCCAGCACGCCTAACGGATACACCGGGGAGCTGTTTTTT
CASTPNGYTGELFF
>TRBV30|-|TRBJ2-5|-
TGTGCCTGGAGTAAAACCCGAGGGGAGACCCAGTACTTC
CAWSKTRGETQYF
>TRBV7-8|-|TRBJ2-7|-
TGTGCCAGCAGCTTGGCGACAGGCTACGAGCAGTACTTC
CASSLATGYEQYF
>TRBV24-1|-|TRBJ1-1|-
TGTGCCACCGGGTGGGTTGAAGCTTTCTTT
CATGWVEAFF
>TRBV7-2|-|TRBJ1-3|-
TGTGCCAGCAGCTTAGCAGGGGTCCGCTCTGGAAACACCATATATTTT
CASSLAGVRSGNTIYF
>TRBV27|-|TRBJ1-1|TRBD1
TGTGCCAGCCTCCTCGGGACAGTTGGGTTATTGGGGATGAACACTGAAGCTTTCTTT
CASLLGTVGLLGMNTEAFF
>TRBV7-2|-|TRBJ2-2|-
TGTGCCAGCGTAGGTTACACCGGGGAGCTGTTTTTT
CASVGYTGELFF